The sequence of this T cell receptor (beta chain) was determined in a study of T cell responses to AZD1222 COVID-19 vaccine. This CDR3 contains 15 residues. Germline trimming cut 7 bases from V and 7 bases from J; bases unmatched to any gene: 13. CDR1 is SNHLY, CDR2 FYNNEI, per germline. The protocol was immunoSEQ multiplex PCR, while the TCRdb copy is restricted to in-frame clones and leaves out a portion. The sample shows 150,000 to 250,000 clones, 90% to 95% of them seen only once. The chain has TRBV2 and TRBJ1-5; TRBD1 agrees at 7 bases. This clonotype was sampled from an adult who received the AZD1222 COVID-19 vaccine. Sequenced material: peripheral blood, taken 28 days after the second AZD1222 dose. The CDR3 sequence is CASTPRGQGGQPQHF. The CDR3 DNA is TGTGCCAGCACCCCAAGGGGCCAGGGGGGACAGCCCCAGCATTTT.